The entry below gives a single T cell receptor (beta chain) sequence along with its context. Its antigen is as yet unknown. The CDR3 is cut off 3 residues early in the read; its end comes from the germline J gene. The CDR3 has 15 amino acids. CDR1 is SQVTM, CDR2 ANQGSEA, per germline. The sample originates from a study of T cells in women clearing cervical HPV infection. At the level of the study: No precancer developed; the control's incident HPV16 infection cleared within 12 months. Controls gave blood once infection was undetectable; cases at lesion identification. Study-level results: CIN3+ cases had significantly higher TCR repertoire richness than controls, but evenness did not differ.

Average input was roughly 1,200 ng genomic DNA for immunoSEQ TCR beta CDR3 amplification. Generated by immunoSEQ multiplex PCR, the TCRdb table keeps only in-frame clones and is missing some. This sample contains tens of thousands of clones. This chain uses TRBV29-1 with TRBJ1-2, with 8 bases fitting TRBD1. Sequencing was carried out using blood buffy coat. The clonotype comes from a woman aged 18 to 75 with a cervical HPV16 infection that either progressed to CIN3+ or cleared (not recorded which). CDR3 sequence: CSADDRGQAGWGYTF. The DNA read from the CDR3 is TGCAGCGCCGATGACAGGGGACAAGCGGGTTGGGGC.